The 3 T cell receptor beta chains reported below all come from one sample, sequenced in a study of blood T cell repertoires in COVID-19. The repertoire was sequenced with immunoSEQ multiplex PCR; TCRdb's copy has only in-frame clones and lacks some. The table shows roughly 200,000 clones, with about 81% occurring only once. What was sequenced was peripheral blood. These TCRs come from a woman older than 75 with COVID-19, enrolled during active disease.

This sequence joins TRBV5-6 and TRBJ2-1; tentatively, D is TRBD2 (6 bases). Trimming stripped 2 bases from V and 2 bases from J, with 11 bases between. Germline loops: CDR1 SGHDT, CDR2 YYEEEE. This CDR3 contains 15 residues. The CDR3 loop reads CASSFGGVTYNEQFF. The CDR3 DNA sequence: TGTGCCAGCAGCTTTGGCGGGGTTACCTACAATGAGCAGTTCTTC.

The V and J genes are TRBV3-1 (or the pseudogene TRBV3-2) and TRBJ1-2; 7 nucleotides match TRBD1. The CDR3 covers 12 residues. The J segment lost 7 bases and the V segment lost 6 bases, leaving 5 bases of the junction unmatched. Germline V gives CDR1 LGHDT, CDR2 YNNKEL (reference sequence). Written as DNA, the CDR3 is TGTGCCAGCAGAGAATACAGGGGTGGCTACACCTTC. As protein: CASREYRGGYTF.

This chain uses TRBV10-3 with TRBJ2-7; no firm D call. V was clipped by 2 bases and J by 12 bases, with 11 bases between them. CDR3 size: 11 residues. Per germline, CDR1 ENHRY and CDR2 SYGVKD. CDR3 in amino acids: CAISEGSGRYF. In DNA, the CDR3 is TGTGCCATCAGTGAGGGGTCGGGTAGGTACTTC.